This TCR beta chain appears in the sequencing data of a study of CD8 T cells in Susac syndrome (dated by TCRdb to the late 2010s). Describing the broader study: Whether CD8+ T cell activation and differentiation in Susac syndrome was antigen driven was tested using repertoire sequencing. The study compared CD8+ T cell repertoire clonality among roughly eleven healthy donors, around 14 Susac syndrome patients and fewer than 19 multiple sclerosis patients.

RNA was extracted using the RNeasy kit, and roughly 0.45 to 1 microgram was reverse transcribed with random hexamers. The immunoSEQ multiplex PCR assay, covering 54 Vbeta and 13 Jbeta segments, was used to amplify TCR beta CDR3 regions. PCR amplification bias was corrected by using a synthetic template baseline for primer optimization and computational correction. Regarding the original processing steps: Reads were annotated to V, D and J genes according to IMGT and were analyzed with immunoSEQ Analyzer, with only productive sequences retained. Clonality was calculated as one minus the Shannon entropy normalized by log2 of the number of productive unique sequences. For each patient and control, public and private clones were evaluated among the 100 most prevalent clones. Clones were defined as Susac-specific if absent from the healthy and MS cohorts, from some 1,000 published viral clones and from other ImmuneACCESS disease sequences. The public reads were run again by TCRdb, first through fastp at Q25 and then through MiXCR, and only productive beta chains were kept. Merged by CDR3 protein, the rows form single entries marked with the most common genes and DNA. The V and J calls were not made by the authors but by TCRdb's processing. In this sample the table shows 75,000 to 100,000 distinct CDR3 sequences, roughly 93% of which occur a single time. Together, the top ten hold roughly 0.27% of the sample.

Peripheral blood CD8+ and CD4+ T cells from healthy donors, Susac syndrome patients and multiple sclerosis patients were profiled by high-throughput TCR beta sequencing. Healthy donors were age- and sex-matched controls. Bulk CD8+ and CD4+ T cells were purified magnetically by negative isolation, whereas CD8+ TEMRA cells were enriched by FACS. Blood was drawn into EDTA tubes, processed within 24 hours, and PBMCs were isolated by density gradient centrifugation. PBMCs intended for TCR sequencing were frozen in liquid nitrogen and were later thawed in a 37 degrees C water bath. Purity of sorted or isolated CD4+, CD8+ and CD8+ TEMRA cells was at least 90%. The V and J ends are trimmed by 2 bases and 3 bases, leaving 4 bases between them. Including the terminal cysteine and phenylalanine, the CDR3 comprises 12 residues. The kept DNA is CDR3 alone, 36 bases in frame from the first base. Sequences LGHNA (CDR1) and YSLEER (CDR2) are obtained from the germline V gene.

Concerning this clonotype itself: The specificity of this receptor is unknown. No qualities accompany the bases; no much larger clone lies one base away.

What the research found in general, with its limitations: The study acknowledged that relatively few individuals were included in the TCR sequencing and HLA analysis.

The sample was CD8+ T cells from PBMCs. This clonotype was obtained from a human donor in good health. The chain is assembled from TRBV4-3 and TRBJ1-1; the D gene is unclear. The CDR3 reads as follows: CASSQHHTEAFF. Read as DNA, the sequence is TGCGCCAGCAGCCAACACCACACTGAAGCTTTCTTT.